The rows below give T cell receptor beta chains drawn from one sample of a study of blood T cell repertoires in COVID-19. Generated by immunoSEQ multiplex PCR, the TCRdb table keeps only in-frame clones and is missing some. Of about 120,000 clones detected, around nine tenths appear once; the ten largest clones hold approximately 2.3%. The sample taken for sequencing was peripheral blood. Every receptor here comes from a woman between 50 and 59 years old with acute or convalescent COVID-19. CDR3s include the opening cysteine and the closing phenylalanine or tryptophan. D genes are given only for firm matches. Only part of the rows carry a size: once, few, many, or a class if the clone is expanded.

D gene: NA; J gene: TRBJ1-2; clone size: few; V gene: TRBV5-1; CDR3 DNA: TGCGCCAGCAGCTTGCAGGATGGCTACACCTTC; CDR3 protein: CASSLQDGYTF
D gene: NA; J gene: TRBJ2-2; clone size: NA; V gene: TRBV19; CDR3 DNA: TGTGCCAGTTTCGGAGGGTTCGCCGGGGAGCTGTTTTTT; CDR3 protein: CASFGGFAGELFF
D gene: TRBD1; J gene: TRBJ1-2; clone size: NA; V gene: TRBV4-3; CDR3 DNA: TGCGCCAGCAGCCAAGCCCCGGGACAGTTCCATGGCTACACCTTC; CDR3 protein: CASSQAPGQFHGYTF
D gene: TRBD2; J gene: TRBJ2-2; clone size: NA; V gene: TRBV7-3; CDR3 DNA: TGTGCCAGCAGCCCGGGACTAATTAACACCGGGGAGCTGTTTTTT; CDR3 protein: CASSPGLINTGELFF
D gene: NA; J gene: TRBJ2-3; clone size: NA; V gene: TRBV19; CDR3 DNA: TGTGCCAGTAGGGGTAGCGCCAAGGATACGCAGTATTTT; CDR3 protein: CASRGSAKDTQYF
D gene: NA; J gene: TRBJ2-2; clone size: many; V gene: TRBV5-6; CDR3 DNA: TGTGCCAGCAGCTACGACAGGAACACCGGGGAGCTGTTTTTT; CDR3 protein: CASSYDRNTGELFF
D gene: TRBD1; J gene: TRBJ1-1; clone size: NA; V gene: TRBV27; CDR3 DNA: TGTGCCAGCAGCCCCGACACAGGCAGGGGGACTGAAGCTTTCTTT; CDR3 protein: CASSPDTGRGTEAFF
D gene: NA; J gene: TRBJ1-2; clone size: NA; V gene: TRBV6-6; CDR3 DNA: TGTGCCAGCAGTTACTTGGACATATACTATGGCTACACCTTC; CDR3 protein: CASSYLDIYYGYTF
D gene: TRBD1; J gene: TRBJ1-6; clone size: NA; V gene: TRBV7-6; CDR3 DNA: TGTGCCAGCAGCTTAGTTCCGGGACAGGGGGCGAATTCACCCCTCCACTTT; CDR3 protein: CASSLVPGQGANSPLHF
D gene: NA; J gene: TRBJ2-7; clone size: NA; V gene: TRBV7-2; CDR3 DNA: TGTGCCAGCGCCCCTATCGGAGGCGCCTACGAGCAGTACTTC; CDR3 protein: CASAPIGGAYEQYF
D gene: NA; J gene: TRBJ2-3; clone size: NA; V gene: TRBV15; CDR3 DNA: TGTGCCACCGGGAGGAAGACTAGCACAGATACGCAGTATTTT; CDR3 protein: CATGRKTSTDTQYF
D gene: NA; J gene: TRBJ1-2; clone size: NA; V gene: TRBV30; CDR3 DNA: TGTGCCTGGAGTAGATCAGGGGCCTATGGCTACACCTTC; CDR3 protein: CAWSRSGAYGYTF
D gene: NA; J gene: TRBJ1-4; clone size: NA; V gene: TRBV6-5; CDR3 DNA: TGTGCCAGCAGTTACTCGGGGGAGGGAGAAAAACTGTTTTTT; CDR3 protein: CASSYSGEGEKLFF
D gene: TRBD2; J gene: TRBJ2-7; clone size: NA; V gene: TRBV28; CDR3 DNA: TGTGCCAGCAGTTCCCGACTAGCGGGAGAGGGGGAGCAGTACTTC; CDR3 protein: CASSSRLAGEGEQYF
D gene: TRBD2; J gene: TRBJ2-3; clone size: NA; V gene: TRBV3-1/TRBV3-2; CDR3 DNA: TGTGCCAGCACCCAACTAGCGGGGCCCACAGATACGCAGTATTTT; CDR3 protein: CASTQLAGPTDTQYF
D gene: NA; J gene: TRBJ1-2; clone size: NA; V gene: TRBV6-5; CDR3 DNA: TGTGCCAGCAGCTACACGTCCCGCACAGGGAACTATGGCTACACCTTC; CDR3 protein: CASSYTSRTGNYGYTF
D gene: NA; J gene: TRBJ2-3; clone size: NA; V gene: TRBV27; CDR3 DNA: TGTGCCAGCAGTTTTTTGGGAGGCCCCACAGATACGCAGTATTTT; CDR3 protein: CASSFLGGPTDTQYF
D gene: NA; J gene: TRBJ2-1; clone size: NA; V gene: TRBV3-1/TRBV3-2; CDR3 DNA: TGTGCCACCCAACGGGGGTTGGGTTACAATGAGCAGTTCTTC; CDR3 protein: CATQRGLGYNEQFF
D gene: TRBD1; J gene: TRBJ1-5; clone size: NA; V gene: TRBV7-2; CDR3 DNA: TGTGCCAGCAGCTTAGATGGGACAGGGTCCAATCAGCCCCAGCATTTT; CDR3 protein: CASSLDGTGSNQPQHF
D gene: NA; J gene: TRBJ1-5; clone size: NA; V gene: TRBV6-1; CDR3 DNA: TGTGCCAGCAGTGAAGCGAGCGCGAACCAGCCCCAGCATTTT; CDR3 protein: CASSEASANQPQHF
D gene: TRBD1; J gene: TRBJ1-6; clone size: NA; V gene: TRBV4-1; CDR3 DNA: TGCGCCAGCAGCCAATGGACAGGGGCGCAAAATTCACCCCTCCACTTT; CDR3 protein: CASSQWTGAQNSPLHF
D gene: TRBD1; J gene: TRBJ1-6; clone size: NA; V gene: TRBV4-1; CDR3 DNA: TGCGCCAGCAGCCAAGATGGCAGGGGGAATTCACCCCTCCACTTT; CDR3 protein: CASSQDGRGNSPLHF
D gene: NA; J gene: TRBJ2-7; clone size: NA; V gene: TRBV29-1; CDR3 DNA: TGCAGCGCCCGGGACTCGTCTGGAGAGCAGTACTTC; CDR3 protein: CSARDSSGEQYF
D gene: NA; J gene: TRBJ1-4; clone size: NA; V gene: TRBV28; CDR3 DNA: TGTGCCAGCACCGATTTCCGGGAGAATGAAAAACTGTTTTTT; CDR3 protein: CASTDFRENEKLFF
D gene: TRBD1; J gene: TRBJ1-1; clone size: NA; V gene: TRBV3-1/TRBV3-2; CDR3 DNA: TGTGCCAGCAGCCCGGGGACAGGGAAGTGGACTGAAGCTTTCTTT; CDR3 protein: CASSPGTGKWTEAFF
D gene: NA; J gene: TRBJ1-3; clone size: NA; V gene: TRBV9; CDR3 DNA: TGTGCCAGCAGTCATAGGTCTAGCGAACATATGGGTGGAAACACCATATATTTT; CDR3 protein: CASSHRSSEHMGGNTIYF
D gene: TRBD1; J gene: TRBJ1-2; clone size: NA; V gene: TRBV6-5; CDR3 DNA: TGTGCCAGCAGTTGGAACAGGGGGAGTTCCTATGGCTACACCTTC; CDR3 protein: CASSWNRGSSYGYTF
D gene: NA; J gene: TRBJ1-2; clone size: NA; V gene: TRBV11-3; CDR3 DNA: TGTGCCAGCAGCCCCAGGGGTAACTATGGCTACACCTTC; CDR3 protein: CASSPRGNYGYTF
D gene: NA; J gene: TRBJ2-1; clone size: NA; V gene: TRBV3-1/TRBV3-2; CDR3 DNA: TGTGCCAGCCGCGAAAGGGCCGAGGGTGGACAAGGACTAAGCTACAATGAGCAGTTCTTC; CDR3 protein: CASRERAEGGQGLSYNEQFF
D gene: TRBD1; J gene: TRBJ1-5; clone size: NA; V gene: TRBV30; CDR3 DNA: TGTGCCTGGGACAGGGGAGTTAATCAGCCCCAGCATTTT; CDR3 protein: CAWDRGVNQPQHF
D gene: TRBD2; J gene: TRBJ2-3; clone size: NA; V gene: TRBV7-8; CDR3 DNA: TGTGCCAGCAGCTTAGAAACAGCGGGGGGTCCAGATACGCAGTATTTT; CDR3 protein: CASSLETAGGPDTQYF
D gene: TRBD1; J gene: TRBJ1-1; clone size: NA; V gene: TRBV5-1; CDR3 DNA: TGCGCCAGCAGTGTCAGGGGGCGGACTGAAGCTTTCTTT; CDR3 protein: CASSVRGRTEAFF
D gene: NA; J gene: TRBJ2-5; clone size: NA; V gene: TRBV13; CDR3 DNA: TGTGCCAGCAGCCACTCAAGGTCCCCGGGGTGGGGTCAAGAGACCCAGTACTTC; CDR3 protein: CASSHSRSPGWGQETQYF
D gene: NA; J gene: TRBJ2-7; clone size: NA; V gene: TRBV3-1/TRBV3-2; CDR3 DNA: TGTGCCAGCAGCCAAGGGAGCTCCTACGAGCAGTACTTC; CDR3 protein: CASSQGSSYEQYF
D gene: TRBD1; J gene: TRBJ1-1; clone size: NA; V gene: TRBV2; CDR3 DNA: TGTGCCAGCAGTGATGATCGGACAGGGGCGTTTATTACTGAAGCTTTCTTT; CDR3 protein: CASSDDRTGAFITEAFF
D gene: NA; J gene: TRBJ1-5; clone size: NA; V gene: TRBV19; CDR3 DNA: TGTGCCAGTAGTATAGGGGAGCAGCCCCAGCATTTT; CDR3 protein: CASSIGEQPQHF
D gene: NA; J gene: TRBJ2-7; clone size: NA; V gene: TRBV4-2; CDR3 DNA: TGTGCCAGCAGCCAGGGCGACGAGCAGTACTTC; CDR3 protein: CASSQGDEQYF
D gene: NA; J gene: TRBJ2-5; clone size: NA; V gene: TRBV12-3/TRBV12-4; CDR3 DNA: TGTGCCAGCAGTTTCCAGGACACAGAGACCCAGTACTTC; CDR3 protein: CASSFQDTETQYF
D gene: NA; J gene: TRBJ1-2; clone size: NA; V gene: TRBV18; CDR3 DNA: TGTGCCAGCTTTCAAGGGAGACAATTTGGGGGCTACACCTTC; CDR3 protein: CASFQGRQFGGYTF
D gene: NA; J gene: TRBJ1-2; clone size: few; V gene: TRBV4-2; CDR3 DNA: TGTGCCAGCAGCCAAGTACAGGGAGAGGGTGGCTACACCTTC; CDR3 protein: CASSQVQGEGGYTF
D gene: TRBD1; J gene: TRBJ2-6; clone size: once; V gene: TRBV11-3; CDR3 DNA: TGTGCCAGCAGCTTAAGGACGGGACAGGGATTCTCTGGGGCCAACGTCCTGACTTTC; CDR3 protein: CASSLRTGQGFSGANVLTF
D gene: NA; J gene: TRBJ2-1; clone size: NA; V gene: TRBV7-6; CDR3 DNA: TGTGCCAGCAGCACTCCCGGGACACTTTTGGACAATGAGCAGTTCTTC; CDR3 protein: CASSTPGTLLDNEQFF
D gene: TRBD2; J gene: TRBJ2-1; clone size: NA; V gene: TRBV7-2; CDR3 DNA: TGTGCCAGCAGCTTAGAGGCTAGCGGGGGCCTTAAATACAATGAGCAGTTCTTC; CDR3 protein: CASSLEASGGLKYNEQFF